This T cell receptor beta chain was sequenced in a study of vaccination and CD4 T cells after COVID-19. As for the study in general: The study collected post-vaccine samples a median around 76 days after dose two, with a range of 14 to 241.

Remarks on this clonotype: Antigen: not known.

CDR3 length equals 16 residues. The V gene end was trimmed by 2 bases and the J gene end by 5 bases; junction bases not matched to a gene: 11. The germline V gene has CDR1 SGHTA and CDR2 FQGNSA. Treatment described: roughly 10-day PBMC culture with coronavirus spike peptide pools or control peptides (ViraFEST assay). Culture of 1.5 million to 2 million PBMCs per well took place with 10 IU/ml IL-2 and 8.5 to 10 ug/ml peptide pools. Negative-selection isolation of CD4+ T cells was performed after 10 days of culture. Sequenced with the Oncomine TCR Beta short-read assay was DNA taken from cultured CD4+ T cells. TCRdb processed the PCR reads anew with MiXCR; each CDR3 protein has one entry. Of 9,500 to 15,000 distinct CDR3 sequences in the sample, 20% are singletons; the top ten hold about 14%. Study findings and constraints: Data came from relatively few convalescent patients and lacked early post-infection timepoints.

The source was CD4+ T cells from blood, cultured in vitro, collected before SARS-CoV-2 vaccination. The rearrangement links TRBV7-2 to TRBJ1-1; 7 bases agree with TRBD1. The sequence was collected from a human donor who received a COVID-19 vaccine. CDR3 protein: CASSLNPGRGGTEAFF. DNA of the CDR3: TGTGCCAGCAGCTTAAACCCGGGCAGGGGGGGTACTGAAGCTTTCTTT.